This T cell receptor (beta chain) was found in a study of T cell responses to AZD1222 COVID-19 vaccine. Study-wide points: There were vaccine-associated CD4 TCRs across spike, dominant at 160-218 and 743-854. Reportedly, nearly half the spike-specific TCRs target unmutated variant regions.

Germline V gene sequence: CDR1 KGHDR, CDR2 SFDVKD. Deletions cut 1 base from V and 5 bases from J, with 16 bases between. The CDR3 runs to 16 residues. TCRdb's copy holds only in-frame clones and misses some; the assay was immunoSEQ multiplex PCR. The table shows some 150,000 clones, with around nine tenths occurring only once. To note about this clone: The antigen is undetermined.

The material was peripheral blood, obtained 28 days after the second AZD1222 dose. This rearrangement joins TRBV24-1 to TRBJ2-5; D may be TRBD2 (6 bases). The clonotype comes from an adult who received the AZD1222 COVID-19 vaccine. The CDR3 DNA reads TGTGCCACCAGTGATTTCCAGGAGGGGTCTCGGGAGACCCAGTACTTC. This gives the protein CATSDFQEGSRETQYF.